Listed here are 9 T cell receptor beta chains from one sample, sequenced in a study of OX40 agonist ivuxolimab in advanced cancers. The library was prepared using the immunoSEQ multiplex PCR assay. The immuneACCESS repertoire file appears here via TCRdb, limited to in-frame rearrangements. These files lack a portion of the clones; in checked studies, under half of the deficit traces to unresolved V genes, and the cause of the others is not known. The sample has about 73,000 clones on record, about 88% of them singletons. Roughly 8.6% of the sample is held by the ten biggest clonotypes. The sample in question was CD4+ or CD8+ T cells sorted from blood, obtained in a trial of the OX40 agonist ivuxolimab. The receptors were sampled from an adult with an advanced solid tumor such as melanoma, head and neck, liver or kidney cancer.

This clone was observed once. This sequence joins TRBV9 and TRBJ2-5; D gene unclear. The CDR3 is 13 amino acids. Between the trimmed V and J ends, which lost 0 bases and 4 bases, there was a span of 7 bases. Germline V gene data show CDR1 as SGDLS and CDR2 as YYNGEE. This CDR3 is CASSVGPVETQYF. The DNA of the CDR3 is TGTGCCAGCAGCGTAGGTCCGGTAGAGACCCAGTACTTC.

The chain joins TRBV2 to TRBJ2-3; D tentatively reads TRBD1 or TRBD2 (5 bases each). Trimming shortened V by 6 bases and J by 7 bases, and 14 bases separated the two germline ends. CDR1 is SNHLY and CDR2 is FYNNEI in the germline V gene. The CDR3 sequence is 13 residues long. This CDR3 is CASRRTRDHTQYF. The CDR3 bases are TGTGCCAGCAGGAGAACCCGGGACCATACGCAGTATTTT.

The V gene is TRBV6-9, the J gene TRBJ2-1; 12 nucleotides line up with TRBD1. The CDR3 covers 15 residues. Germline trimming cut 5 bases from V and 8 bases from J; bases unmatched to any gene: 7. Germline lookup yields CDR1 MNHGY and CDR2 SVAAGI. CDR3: CASSNPGQGAYEQFF. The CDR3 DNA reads TGTGCCAGCAGTAACCCGGGACAGGGGGCATATGAGCAGTTCTTC.

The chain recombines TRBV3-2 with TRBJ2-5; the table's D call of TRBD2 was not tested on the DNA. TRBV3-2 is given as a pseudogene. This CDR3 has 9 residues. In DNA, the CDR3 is TGTGCCAGTCTAGAGACCCAGTACTTC. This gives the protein CASLETQYF.

CDR3 DNA: TGTGCCAACGCAAGGGCCCGGTTAGGGAACACTGAAGCTTTCTTT. It translates to CANARARLGNTEAFF. The chain is built from TRBV19 and TRBJ1-1; no clear D gene. Per the germline V gene, CDR1 is LNHDA and CDR2 is SQIVND (reference sequence). Trimming took off 10 bases at V and 1 base at J, with 19 bases between the two ends. This CDR3 spans 15 amino acids.

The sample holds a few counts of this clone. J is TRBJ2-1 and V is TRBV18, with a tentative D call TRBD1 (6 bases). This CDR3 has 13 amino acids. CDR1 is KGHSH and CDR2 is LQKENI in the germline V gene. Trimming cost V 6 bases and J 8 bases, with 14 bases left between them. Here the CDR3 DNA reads TGTGCCAGCTCCCCCGAAAAGGGGGATGAGCAGTTCTTC. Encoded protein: CASSPEKGDEQFF.

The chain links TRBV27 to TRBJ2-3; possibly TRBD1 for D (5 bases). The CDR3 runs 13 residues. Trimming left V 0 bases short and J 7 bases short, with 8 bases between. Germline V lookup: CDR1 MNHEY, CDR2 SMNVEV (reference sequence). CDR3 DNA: TGTGCCAGCAGTTTATCGACAGCGAATACGCAGTATTTT. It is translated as CASSLSTANTQYF.

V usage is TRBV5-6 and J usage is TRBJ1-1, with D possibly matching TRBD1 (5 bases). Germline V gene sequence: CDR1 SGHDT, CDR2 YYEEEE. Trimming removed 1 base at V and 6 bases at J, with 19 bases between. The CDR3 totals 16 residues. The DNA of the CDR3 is TGTGCCAGCAGCTTGAGGGGTGGCAGCGTCGGCGCTGAAGCTTTCTTT. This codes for CASSLRGGSVGAEAFF.

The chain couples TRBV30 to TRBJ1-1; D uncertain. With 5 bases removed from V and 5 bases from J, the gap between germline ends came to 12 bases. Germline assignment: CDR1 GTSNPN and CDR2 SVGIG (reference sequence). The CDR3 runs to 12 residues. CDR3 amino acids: CAWLTSSTEAFF. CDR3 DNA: TGTGCCTGGTTGACCTCATCTACTGAAGCTTTCTTT.